A single TCR beta chain is shown here with its context. The antigen is unknown. The PCR used 60 Vbeta and 13 Jbeta primers. Sequencing was performed with immunoSEQ multiplex PCR; in TCRdb, only in-frame clones are kept and a portion is missing. The data hold about 81,000 clones, with about three quarters observed a single time. The data were taken from a study of cytomegalovirus exposure and HLA in healthy donors. Broader study findings: The investigators catalogued 150 or so TCR beta chains as cytomegalovirus-associated. With later analysis, a missense DCLRE1C variant became linked to TCR beta V- and J-gene trimming.

Germline lookup yields CDR1 SGHVS and CDR2 FQNEAQ. There are 14 residues in the CDR3. V was cut by 5 bases and J by 4 bases, with 12 bases left in between. The TCR comes from a man aged 45-65 years in good health and CMV-seropositive. Sequences were obtained from PBMCs. V is TRBV7-8 and J is TRBJ1-5; a weak D match, TRBD1 (5 bases). Here the CDR3 DNA reads TGTGCCAGCAGCCACGACAGTGTTAATCAGCCCCAGCATTTT. As protein: CASSHDSVNQPQHF.